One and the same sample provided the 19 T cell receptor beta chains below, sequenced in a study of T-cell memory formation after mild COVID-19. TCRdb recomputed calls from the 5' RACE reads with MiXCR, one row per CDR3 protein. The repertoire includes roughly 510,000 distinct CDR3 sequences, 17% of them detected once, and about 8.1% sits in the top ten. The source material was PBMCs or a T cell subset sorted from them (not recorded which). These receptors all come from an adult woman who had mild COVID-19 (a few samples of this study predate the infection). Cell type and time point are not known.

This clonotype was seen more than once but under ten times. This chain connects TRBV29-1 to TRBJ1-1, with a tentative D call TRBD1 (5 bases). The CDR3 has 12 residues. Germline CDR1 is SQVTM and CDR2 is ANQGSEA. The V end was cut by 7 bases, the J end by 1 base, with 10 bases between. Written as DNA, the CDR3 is TGCAGCGGCCGACAGCCGAACACTGAAGCTTTCTTT. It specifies CSGRQPNTEAFF.

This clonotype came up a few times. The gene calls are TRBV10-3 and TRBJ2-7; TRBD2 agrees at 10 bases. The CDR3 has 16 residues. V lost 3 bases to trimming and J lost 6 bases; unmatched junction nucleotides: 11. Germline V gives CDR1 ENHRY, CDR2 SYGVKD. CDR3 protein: CAISDSPGLARVEQYF. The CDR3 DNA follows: TGTGCCATCAGTGATAGTCCGGGACTAGCGAGGGTCGAGCAGTACTTC.

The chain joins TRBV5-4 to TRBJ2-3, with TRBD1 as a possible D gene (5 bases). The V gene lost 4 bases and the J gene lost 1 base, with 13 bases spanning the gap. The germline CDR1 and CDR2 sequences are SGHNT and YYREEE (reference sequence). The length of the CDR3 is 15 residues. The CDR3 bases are TGTGCCAGCAGCGCCTGGGGCGAGGGCACAGATACGCAGTATTTT. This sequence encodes CASSAWGEGTDTQYF.

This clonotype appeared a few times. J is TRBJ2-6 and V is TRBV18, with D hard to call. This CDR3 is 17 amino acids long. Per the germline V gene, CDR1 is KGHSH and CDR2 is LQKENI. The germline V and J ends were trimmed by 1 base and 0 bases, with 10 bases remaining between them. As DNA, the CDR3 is TGTGCCAGCTCACCACGGGCCGCCAGCTCTGGGGCCAACGTCCTGACTTTC. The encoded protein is CASSPRAASSGANVLTF.

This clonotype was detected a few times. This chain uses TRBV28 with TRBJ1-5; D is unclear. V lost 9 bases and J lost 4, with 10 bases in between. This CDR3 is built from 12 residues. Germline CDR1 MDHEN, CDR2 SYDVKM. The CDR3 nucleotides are TGTGCCAGTCGGGGTAATAATCAGCCCCAGCATTTT. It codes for CASRGNNQPQHF.

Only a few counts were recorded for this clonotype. CDR3 region: CAAPGTTGKNIQYF. The CDR3 DNA reads TGTGCCGCCCCTGGGACGACGGGCAAAAACATTCAGTACTTC. This sequence joins TRBV24-1 and TRBJ2-4, with D perhaps being TRBD1 or TRBD2 (5 bases each). The germline V gene has CDR1 KGHDR and CDR2 SFDVKD. The CDR3 totals 14 residues. Trimming shortened V by 12 bases and J by 3 bases, and 17 bases separated the two germline ends.

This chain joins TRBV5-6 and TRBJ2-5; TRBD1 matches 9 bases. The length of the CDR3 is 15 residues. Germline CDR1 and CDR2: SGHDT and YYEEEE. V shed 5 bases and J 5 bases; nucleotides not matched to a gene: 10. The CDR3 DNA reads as TGTGCCAGCAGGCGCGCCGGGACAGGGTCGGAGACCCAGTACTTC. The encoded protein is CASRRAGTGSETQYF.

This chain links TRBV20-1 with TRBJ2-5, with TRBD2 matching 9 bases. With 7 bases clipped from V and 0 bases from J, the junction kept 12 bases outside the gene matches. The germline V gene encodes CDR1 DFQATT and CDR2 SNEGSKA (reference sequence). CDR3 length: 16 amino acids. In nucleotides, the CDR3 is TGCAGTGAAAGCGGGAGGCAAAGGCAGGACCAAGAGACCCAGTACTTC. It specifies CSESGRQRQDQETQYF.

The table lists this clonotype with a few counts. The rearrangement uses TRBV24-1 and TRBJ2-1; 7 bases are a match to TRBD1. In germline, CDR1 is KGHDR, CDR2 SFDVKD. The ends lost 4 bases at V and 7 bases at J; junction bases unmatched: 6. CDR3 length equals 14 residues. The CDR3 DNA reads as TGTGCCACCAGTGAATCGACAGGGTGGAATGAGCAGTTCTTC. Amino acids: CATSESTGWNEQFF.

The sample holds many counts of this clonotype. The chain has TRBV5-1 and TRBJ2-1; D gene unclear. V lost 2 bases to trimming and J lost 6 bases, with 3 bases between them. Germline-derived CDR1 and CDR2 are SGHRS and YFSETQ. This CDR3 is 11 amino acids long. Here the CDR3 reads CASSFGNEQFF. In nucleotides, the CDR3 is TGCGCCAGCAGCTTCGGCAATGAGCAGTTCTTC.

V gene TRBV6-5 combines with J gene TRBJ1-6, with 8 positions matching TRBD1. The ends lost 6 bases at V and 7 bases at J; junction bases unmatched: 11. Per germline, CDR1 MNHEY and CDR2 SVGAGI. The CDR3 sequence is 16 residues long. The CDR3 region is CASSPSGQGLNSPLHF. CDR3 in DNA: TGTGCCAGCAGCCCCAGCGGACAGGGATTAAATTCACCCCTCCACTTT.

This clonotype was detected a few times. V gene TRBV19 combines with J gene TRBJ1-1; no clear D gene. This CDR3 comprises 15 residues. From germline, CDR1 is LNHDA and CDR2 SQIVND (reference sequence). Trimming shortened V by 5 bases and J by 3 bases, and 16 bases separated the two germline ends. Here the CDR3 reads CASSRNLGRDTEAFF. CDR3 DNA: TGTGCCAGTAGTCGAAACCTAGGGCGGGACACTGAAGCTTTCTTT.

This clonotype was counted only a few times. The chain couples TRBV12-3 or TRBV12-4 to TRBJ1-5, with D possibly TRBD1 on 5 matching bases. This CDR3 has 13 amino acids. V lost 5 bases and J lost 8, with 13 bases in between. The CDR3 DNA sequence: TGTGCCAGCAGTCACGATCGGGGGAAGCCCCAGCATTTT. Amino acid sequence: CASSHDRGKPQHF.

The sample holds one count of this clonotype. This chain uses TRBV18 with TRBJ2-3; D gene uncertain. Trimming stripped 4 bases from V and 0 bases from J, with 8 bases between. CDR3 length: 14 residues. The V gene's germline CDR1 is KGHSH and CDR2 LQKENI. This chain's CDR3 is CASSHDRSTDTQYF. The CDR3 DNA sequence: TGTGCCAGCTCACACGACCGAAGCACAGATACGCAGTATTTT.

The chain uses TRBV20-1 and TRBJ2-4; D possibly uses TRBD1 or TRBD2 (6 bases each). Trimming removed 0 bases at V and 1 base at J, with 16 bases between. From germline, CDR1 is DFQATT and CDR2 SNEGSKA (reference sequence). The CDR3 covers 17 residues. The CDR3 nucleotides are TGCAGTGCTAGAGATTGGGGGCGGGACTCGGCCAAAAACATTCAGTACTTC. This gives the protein CSARDWGRDSAKNIQYF.

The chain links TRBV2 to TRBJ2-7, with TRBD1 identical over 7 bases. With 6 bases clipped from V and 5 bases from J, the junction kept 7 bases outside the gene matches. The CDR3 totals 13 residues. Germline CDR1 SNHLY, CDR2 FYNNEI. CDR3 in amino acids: CASRPTGFDEQYF. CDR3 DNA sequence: TGTGCCAGCAGGCCGACAGGGTTTGACGAGCAGTACTTC. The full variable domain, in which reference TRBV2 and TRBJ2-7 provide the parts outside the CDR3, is EPEVTQTPSHQVTQMGQEVILRCVPISNHLYFYWYRQILGQKVEFLVSFYNNEISEKSEIFDDQFSVERPDGSNFTLKIRSTKLEDSAMYFCASRPTGFDEQYFGPGTRLTVT.

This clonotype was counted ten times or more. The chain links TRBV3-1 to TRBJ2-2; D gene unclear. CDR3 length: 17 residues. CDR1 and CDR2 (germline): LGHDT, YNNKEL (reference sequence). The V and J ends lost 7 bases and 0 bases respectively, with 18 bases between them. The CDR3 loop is CASIPRGHAANTGELFF. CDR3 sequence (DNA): TGTGCCAGCATCCCGCGAGGCCACGCCGCGAACACCGGGGAGCTGTTTTTT.

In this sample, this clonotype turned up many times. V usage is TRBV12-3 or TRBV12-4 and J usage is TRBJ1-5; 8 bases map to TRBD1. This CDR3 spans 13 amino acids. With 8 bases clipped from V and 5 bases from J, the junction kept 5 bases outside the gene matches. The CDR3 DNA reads TGTGCCAGCGGACAGGGTCTGGATCAGCCCCAGCATTTT. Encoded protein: CASGQGLDQPQHF.

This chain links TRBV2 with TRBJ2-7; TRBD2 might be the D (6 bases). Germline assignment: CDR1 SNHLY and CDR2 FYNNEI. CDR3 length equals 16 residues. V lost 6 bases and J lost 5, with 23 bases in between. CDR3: CASRAGPRGRFNEQYF. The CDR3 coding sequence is TGTGCCAGCAGGGCCGGGCCTCGGGGGAGGTTCAACGAGCAGTACTTC.